The next 26 T cell receptor beta chains were all read from a single sample in a study of blood T cell repertoires in COVID-19. Method: immunoSEQ multiplex PCR; TCRdb's copy keeps in-frame clones and lacks some. The sample comprises around 120,000 clones, about 85% of which are singletons, and approximately 10% rests with the top ten. Sequences were obtained from peripheral blood. The receptors shown here come from an elderly man with acute or convalescent COVID-19.

This clone has just a few counts. This rearrangement joins TRBV5-5 to TRBJ2-7; TRBD1 matches 8 bases. The junction had 9 bases not matched to a gene; V was cut back by 4 bases and J by 6 bases. Germline values: CDR1 SGHKS, CDR2 YYEKEE (reference sequence). This CDR3 comprises 14 residues. CDR3 sequence reads: CASSDRGGLGEQYF. DNA for the CDR3: TGTGCCAGCAGCGACAGGGGAGGTCTTGGCGAGCAGTACTTC.

This clone has just a few counts. The rearrangement uses TRBV2 and TRBJ1-2; TRBD1 matches at 7 bases. The J segment lost 1 base and the V segment lost 9 bases, leaving 8 bases of the junction unmatched. The V gene's germline CDR1 is SNHLY and CDR2 FYNNEI. The CDR3 extends over 14 amino acids. CDR3 amino acids: CARERPGGNYGYTF. For the CDR3, the DNA is TGTGCCAGGGAACGTCCAGGGGGTAACTATGGCTACACCTTC.

CDR3 sequence reads: CSVEDLIAAYQETQYF. The CDR3 DNA reads TGCAGCGTTGAAGATCTGATAGCAGCTTACCAAGAGACCCAGTACTTC. The chain has TRBV29-1 and TRBJ2-5; no firm D call. Germline V gene sequence: CDR1 SQVTM, CDR2 ANQGSEA. This CDR3 is built from 16 residues. V dropped 0 bases and J dropped 0 bases, with 14 bases sitting between them.

This rearrangement joins TRBV14 to TRBJ1-6, with D maybe TRBD1 (5 bases). Germline V gene lookup returns CDR1 SGHDN and CDR2 FVKESK. The CDR3 totals 14 residues. V lost 4 bases, J lost 6 bases, and 10 bases lay in between. In nucleotides, the CDR3 is TGTGCCAGCAGCCCCCGCAGGGTTAATTCACCCCTCCACTTT. Its translation is CASSPRRVNSPLHF.

The chain recombines TRBV18 with TRBJ2-5; D gene uncertain. The length of the CDR3 is 11 residues. The germline V and J ends were trimmed by 5 bases and 2 bases, with 3 bases remaining between them. From germline, CDR1 is KGHSH and CDR2 LQKENI. The CDR3 DNA follows: TGTGCCAGCTCAGCGCAAGAGACCCAGTACTTC. Translating gives CASSAQETQYF.

This rearrangement joins TRBV7-9 to TRBJ1-2; D not resolved. Germline assignment: CDR1 SEHNR and CDR2 FQNEAQ (reference sequence). V dropped 1 base and J dropped 2 bases, with 5 bases sitting between them. CDR3 length: 13 residues. DNA for the CDR3: TGTGCCAGCAGCTTAGTCCAAAACTATGGCTACACCTTC. Protein product: CASSLVQNYGYTF. Full variable domain (outside the CDR3, taken from reference TRBV7-9 and TRBJ1-2): DTGVSQNPRHKITKRGQNVTFRCDPISEHNRLYWYRQTLGQGPEFLTYFQNEAQLEKSRLLSDRFSAERPKGSFSTLEIQRTEQGDSAMYLCASSLVQNYGYTFGSGTRLTVV.

CDR3 coding DNA: TGTGCCAGCAGTTTCACCCAGTTGTCTGGCTACACCTTC. Its protein is CASSFTQLSGYTF. The chain carries TRBV12-3 or TRBV12-4 and TRBJ1-2, with D unresolved. Trimming shortened V by 3 bases and J by 7 bases, and 12 bases separated the two germline ends. This CDR3 is built from 13 residues.

This chain connects TRBV10-3 to TRBJ2-1; weak D call: TRBD1 (7 bases). Trimming left V 5 bases short and J 4 bases short, with 12 bases between. CDR1 ENHRY and CDR2 SYGVKD come from the germline V gene. The CDR3 contains 14 residues. This CDR3 reads CAISPGGGYNEQFF. The CDR3 nucleotides read TGTGCCATCAGTCCAGGGGGAGGATACAATGAGCAGTTCTTC.

This rearrangement joins TRBV3-1 (or the pseudogene TRBV3-2) to TRBJ1-4; 9 bases match TRBD1. The CDR3 is made up of 15 amino acids. Trimming took 4 bases from V and 11 from J; bases not matched to a gene: 11. Germline V CDR1 and CDR2: LGHDT, YNNKEL (reference sequence). Here the CDR3 DNA reads TGTGCCAGCAGCCCAGAGACAGGGGGGAATGGGAAACTGTTTTTT. Its protein is CASSPETGGNGKLFF.

A few counts support this clone. V and J are TRBV11-2 and TRBJ2-3, with D tentatively TRBD1 (6 bases). This CDR3 contains 14 residues. V shed 5 bases and J shed 4 bases, with 13 bases lying between them. Per the germline V gene, CDR1 is SGHAT and CDR2 is FQNNGV. DNA of the CDR3: TGTGCCAGCAGCACACAGGGAACTGCAGATACGCAGTATTTT. Its translation is CASSTQGTADTQYF. Drawing the rest from reference TRBV11-2 and TRBJ2-3, the complete variable domain is EAGVAQSPRYKIIEKRQSVAFWCNPISGHATLYWYQQILGQGPKLLIQFQNNGVVDDSQLPKDRFSAERLKGVDSTLKIQPAKLEDSAVYLCASSTQGTADTQYFGPGTRLTVL.

The V gene is TRBV7-9, the J gene TRBJ2-7; 10 bases align to TRBD2. The V and J ends lost 2 bases and 3 bases, in that order; junction bases with no gene match: 4. Germline CDR1 is SEHNR and CDR2 is FQNEAQ (reference sequence). This CDR3 is built from 15 residues. The CDR3 DNA reads TGTGCCAGCAGCTTAAGTGGGACTAGCGTCTACGAGCAGTACTTC. Translating gives CASSLSGTSVYEQYF.

This sequence joins TRBV28 and TRBJ1-6; 9 bases map to TRBD1. This CDR3 has 15 residues. V was pared by 5 bases and J by 5 bases, with 4 bases of the junction left unmatched. Germline lookup yields CDR1 MDHEN and CDR2 SYDVKM. The CDR3 coding sequence is TGTGCCAGCAGTAATGGACAGGGGAATAATTCACCCCTCCACTTT. This encodes CASSNGQGNNSPLHF.

V gene TRBV3-1 (or the pseudogene TRBV3-2) combines with J gene TRBJ1-1; D gene uncertain. Trimming took off 1 base at V and 7 bases at J, with 13 bases between the two ends. Germline CDR1 is LGHDT and CDR2 is YNNKEL (reference sequence). CDR3 size: 14 residues. The DNA of the CDR3 is TGTGCCAGCAGCCAAGGTGAGGGCTCAGGTGAAGCTTTCTTT. Protein: CASSQGEGSGEAFF.

The rearrangement joins TRBV5-8 to TRBJ2-5, with TRBD1 identical over 9 bases. Per germline, CDR1 SGHTS and CDR2 YDEGEE. J lost 5 bases, V lost 0 bases, and 5 bases had no gene match. The CDR3 has 15 amino acids. The CDR3, as DNA: TGTGCCAGCAGCTTGGAAGGGACAGGGAAGGAGACCCAGTACTTC. Its translation: CASSLEGTGKETQYF.

V is TRBV7-2 and J is TRBJ1-1; D not resolved. Trimming cost V 1 base and J 1 base, with 10 bases left between them. Germline V gives CDR1 SGHTA, CDR2 FQGNSA. CDR3 length: 15 residues. For the CDR3, the DNA is TGTGCCAGCAGCTTAGTAGTGGGCACGAACACTGAAGCTTTCTTT. Translating it yields CASSLVVGTNTEAFF.

The rearrangement links TRBV7-2 to TRBJ2-4, with D unclear. Trimming left V 5 bases short and J 13 bases short, with 21 bases between. Per the germline V gene, CDR1 is SGHTA and CDR2 is FQGNSA. The CDR3 length is 14 residues. The CDR3 reads CASSPTSSPHWQYF. Here the CDR3 DNA reads TGTGCCAGCAGCCCGACTTCGTCCCCGCATTGGCAGTACTTC.

The chain combines TRBV7-2 with TRBJ1-1; D is perhaps TRBD1 (6 bases). V was shortened by 1 base and J by 7 bases, with 13 bases between the two germline ends. The CDR3 has 14 amino acids. CDR1 is SGHTA and CDR2 is FQGNSA in the germline V gene. CDR3 DNA: TGTGCCAGCAGCTTAGTCAGGGGCGCAGGTGAAGCTTTCTTT. It codes for CASSLVRGAGEAFF.

The V and J genes are TRBV2 and TRBJ1-5, with 7 bases matching TRBD1. With V trimmed by 7 bases and J by 5 bases, 8 bases remained unmatched. There are 14 residues in the CDR3. Looked up from germline, CDR1 is SNHLY and CDR2 is FYNNEI. As DNA, the CDR3 is TGTGCCAGCAATAACGACAGGGCTTATCAGCCCCAGCATTTT. Residues: CASNNDRAYQPQHF.

There are a few counts of this clone. This rearrangement joins TRBV16 to TRBJ1-5; D is undetermined. CDR1 KGHSY and CDR2 FQNENV come from the germline V gene. The CDR3 loop spans 14 amino acids. Deletions cut 1 base from V and 2 bases from J, with 6 bases between. The CDR3 nucleotides are TGTGCCAGCAGCCAATTAGTGGGCAATCAGCCCCAGCATTTT. Translation: CASSQLVGNQPQHF.

The chain employs TRBV12-3 or TRBV12-4 and TRBJ1-3; D is ambiguous. The V end lost 6 bases, the J end lost 4 bases, and 4 bases lay between the germline ends. The length of the CDR3 is 11 residues. CDR3 protein: CASRLGNTIYF. CDR3 bases: TGTGCCAGCAGACTAGGAAACACCATATATTTT.

The chain combines TRBV4-3 with TRBJ1-2; possible D gene TRBD1, 5 bases. This CDR3 has 14 residues. The germline V gene encodes CDR1 LGHNA and CDR2 YSLEER. Between the trimmed V and J ends, which lost 3 bases and 4 bases, there was a span of 12 bases. The CDR3 spells CASSQTTVTYGYTF. The CDR3 DNA reads as TGCGCCAGCAGCCAGACGACAGTGACCTATGGCTACACCTTC.

This sequence joins TRBV19 and TRBJ1-2; D remains ambiguous. From germline, CDR1 is LNHDA and CDR2 SQIVND (reference sequence). Trimming shortened V by 9 bases and J by 5 bases, and 19 bases separated the two germline ends. This CDR3 has 14 residues. CDR3 amino acids: CASRGSSLGYGYTF. CDR3 DNA: TGTGCCAGCCGGGGATCCTCTCTCGGGTATGGCTACACCTTC. Combining the CDR3 with reference TRBV19 and TRBJ1-2 gives the whole variable domain DGGITQSPKYLFRKEGQNVTLSCEQNLNHDAMYWYRQDPGQGLRLIYYSQIVNDFQKGDIAEGYSVSREKKESFPLTVTSAQKNPTAFYLCASRGSSLGYGYTFGSGTRLTVV.

The CDR3: CASSQLRGVAFF. The CDR3 bases are TGTGCCAGCAGTCAGCTTCGGGGGGTGGCTTTCTTT. This chain joins TRBV6-5 and TRBJ1-1; possible D gene TRBD1, 5 bases. CDR3 length: 12 residues. Germline V gene data show CDR1 as MNHEY and CDR2 as SVGAGI. The V and J ends lost 5 bases and 11 bases respectively, with 15 bases between them.

The chain joins TRBV29-1 to TRBJ1-2; TRBD1 is a possible D gene (5 bases). The CDR3 loop spans 13 amino acids. V was clipped by 2 bases and J by 4 bases, with 11 bases between them. CDR1 and CDR2 from the germline V gene are SQVTM and ANQGSEA. CDR3 DNA sequence: TGCAGCGTTGAAACAGGAGTTACCTATGGCTACACCTTC. As protein: CSVETGVTYGYTF.

This clone was seen a handful of times. V usage is TRBV5-1 and J usage is TRBJ1-1; tentative D call: TRBD1 (5 bases). CDR3 length: 14 residues. Germline V gene sequence: CDR1 SGHRS, CDR2 YFSETQ. V was cut by 4 bases and J by 1 base, with 11 bases left in between. CDR3 sequence (DNA): TGCGCCAGCAGCGAGTACAGGTCGAACACTGAAGCTTTCTTT. Its translation: CASSEYRSNTEAFF.

This clone was observed once. This rearrangement joins TRBV11-2 to TRBJ2-7; 9 bases are a match to TRBD1. Unmatched junction bases numbered 17, after V lost 5 bases and J lost 3 bases. Germline loops: CDR1 SGHAT, CDR2 FQNNGV. There are 18 residues in the CDR3. CDR3 nucleotide sequence: TGTGCCAGCAGCCTTAAGGGGGGGGGACAGGGAAATAACTACGAGCAGTACTTC. Translation gives CASSLKGGGQGNNYEQYF.